What follows are 26 T cell receptor beta chains derived from one specimen sequenced in a study of shared clonotypes between healthy human individuals. Profiling relied on immunoSEQ multiplex PCR, and the TCRdb table lists in-frame clones only, not all of them. The profile shows about 1.1 million clones, approximately 78% of them singletons. Sequenced: memory CD4+ T cells from PBMCs. Stated subset: CD45RA-negative fraction. All receptors come from a man between 18 and 35 years old in good health. Some clones in this sample may be carry-over from other donors' samples.

Concerning this clone: Mismatch with germline at one junction end may stem from a read error. The chain uses TRBV7-2 and TRBJ1-5; 7 bases are shared with TRBD1. The germline gives CDR1 SGHTA, CDR2 FQGNSA. The CDR3 has 16 amino acids. The chain's CDR3 is CASSLVSRQGNQPQHF. The CDR3 DNA reads TGTGCCAGCAGCTTAGTTTCCCGACAGGGCAACCAGCCCCAGCATTTT.

The chain combines TRBV28 with TRBJ2-1, with D unclear. Trimming removed 7 bases from V and 8 bases from J, with 15 bases in between. Per the germline V gene, CDR1 is MDHEN and CDR2 is SYDVKM. This CDR3 is built from 13 residues. CDR3 region: CASTPLRAYEQFF. The DNA of the CDR3 is TGTGCCAGCACCCCTTTAAGGGCATATGAGCAGTTCTTC. Supplemented by reference TRBV28 and TRBJ2-1, the full variable domain reads DVKVTQSSRYLVKRTGEKVFLECVQDMDHENMFWYRQDPGLGLRLIYFSYDVKMKEKGDIPEGYSVSREKKERFSLILESASTNQTSMYLCASTPLRAYEQFFGPGTRLTVL.

The chain combines TRBV7-9 with TRBJ2-5, with unresolved D. The ends were cut back, 3 bases at V and 2 bases at J, with 13 bases in the middle. This CDR3 is 15 amino acids long. The germline V gene encodes CDR1 SEHNR and CDR2 FQNEAQ (reference sequence). CDR3: CASSLAGAIQETQYF. CDR3 coding DNA: TGTGCCAGCAGCTTGGCTGGAGCTATACAAGAGACCCAGTACTTC.

The V call is TRBV28, the J call TRBJ2-7; the D gene is possibly TRBD2 (5 bases). There are 15 residues in the CDR3. Germline values: CDR1 MDHEN, CDR2 SYDVKM. V shed 5 bases and J shed 3 bases, with 17 bases lying between them. CDR3 in DNA: TGTGCCAGCAGTCCTTTGTCCCGACTACTCTACGAGCAGTACTTC. Translation gives CASSPLSRLLYEQYF.

The chain carries TRBV9 and TRBJ1-1; D unclear. The CDR3 is 13 residues long. V dropped 0 bases and J dropped 8 bases, with 11 bases sitting between them. The germline V gene encodes CDR1 SGDLS and CDR2 YYNGEE. The CDR3 sequence is CASSVDWNGEAFF. Here the CDR3 DNA reads TGTGCCAGCAGCGTAGACTGGAACGGAGAAGCTTTCTTT.

The rearrangement joins TRBV6-5 to TRBJ2-1; D is possibly TRBD1 (8 bases). The germline V and J ends were trimmed by 11 bases and 3 bases, with 17 bases remaining between them. Per the germline V gene, CDR1 is MNHEY and CDR2 is SVGAGI. CDR3 length equals 14 residues. CDR3 sequence reads: CASKTGGDYNEQFF. CDR3 coding DNA: TGTGCCTCTAAAACAGGGGGGGACTACAATGAGCAGTTCTTC.

This clone was recorded only once. The chain links TRBV11-3 to TRBJ2-1; no firm D call. Germline values: CDR1 SGHNT, CDR2 YENEEA. V was clipped by 5 bases and J by 4 bases, with 18 bases between them. The CDR3 is 16 amino acids. The CDR3 sequence is CASSLGDGLYYNEQFF. As DNA, the CDR3 is TGTGCCAGCAGCCTCGGTGATGGGCTATATTACAATGAGCAGTTCTTC. Full variable domain (remainder filled in from reference TRBV11-3 and TRBJ2-1): EAGVVQSPRYKIIEKKQPVAFWCNPISGHNTLYWYLQNLGQGPELLIRYENEEAVDDSQLPKDRFSAERLKGVDSTLKIQPAELGDSAVYLCASSLGDGLYYNEQFFGPGTRLTVL.

J is TRBJ2-1 and V is TRBV6-6; D is unclear. The CDR3 consists of 12 residues. Germline lookup yields CDR1 MNHNY and CDR2 SVGAGI (reference sequence). The V and J ends lost 5 bases and 5 bases respectively, with 7 bases between them. The CDR3 reads CASSGRHNEQFF. The DNA for the CDR3 is TGTGCCAGCAGTGGCAGACACAATGAGCAGTTCTTC.

Regarding this clone: Other DNA sequences of this sample code for an identical CDR3. The gene calls are TRBV11-3 and TRBJ2-1; D call uncertain. Per the germline V gene, CDR1 is SGHNT and CDR2 is YENEEA. This CDR3 is 15 amino acids long. V was shortened by 0 bases and J by 0 bases, with 6 bases between the two germline ends. CDR3 bases: TGTGCCAGCAGCTTAGAGCCCTCCTCCTACAATGAGCAGTTCTTC. Translating it yields CASSLEPSSYNEQFF.

Comments on this clone: Its ends do not fully match the called genes, so a read error is possible. The chain carries TRBV5-1 and TRBJ1-2, with 8 bases lining up with TRBD1. This CDR3 is 15 amino acids long. Germline CDR1 and CDR2: SGHRS and YFSETQ. The CDR3, as DNA: TGCACCAGCAGCTTGGAGCCAGGGGGCGGCTATGGCTACACCTTC. This translates into CTSSLEPGGGYGYTF.

V usage is TRBV5-4 and J usage is TRBJ2-3; 8 bases match TRBD2. The V segment lost 3 bases and the J segment 2 bases; nucleotides outside the gene matches: 8. The germline V gene has CDR1 SGHNT and CDR2 YYREEE (reference sequence). This CDR3 has 16 amino acids. As DNA, the CDR3 is TGTGCCAGCAGCTCGGGAGGGGGAGGATACACAGATACGCAGTATTTT. It specifies CASSSGGGGYTDTQYF.

Notes on this clone: This same CDR3 is encoded by further DNA sequences in the sample. This rearrangement joins TRBV11-3 to TRBJ2-2, with 13 positions matching TRBD2. Germline values: CDR1 SGHNT, CDR2 YENEEA. The V segment lost 3 bases and the J segment 6 bases; nucleotides outside the gene matches: 1. The CDR3 consists of 15 residues. The CDR3 loop is CASSLGLAGSGELFF. For the CDR3, the DNA is TGTGCCAGCAGCTTGGGACTAGCGGGATCCGGGGAGCTGTTTTTT.

CDR3 region: CASSNFGGPGGYTF. For the CDR3, the DNA is TGTGCCAGCAGTAACTTCGGGGGCCCCGGAGGCTACACCTTC. The chain couples TRBV21-1 to TRBJ1-2. TRBV21-1 is a recognized pseudogene. The CDR3 is 14 amino acids.

This clone appeared a few times. The rearrangement uses TRBV7-2 and TRBJ1-1; D is uncertain. Trimming removed 1 base at V and 0 bases at J, with 18 bases between. In germline, CDR1 is SGHTA, CDR2 FQGNSA. The length of the CDR3 is 18 residues. The CDR3 here is CASSLVPPGGFMNTEAFF. The DNA of the CDR3 is TGTGCCAGCAGCTTAGTTCCCCCGGGCGGTTTCATGAACACTGAAGCTTTCTTT.

V is TRBV28 and J is TRBJ1-1; TRBD1 aligns across 7 bases. This CDR3 contains 14 residues. Trimming removed 6 bases from V and 0 bases from J; junction bases left unmatched: 4. Germline V gives CDR1 MDHEN, CDR2 SYDVKM. CDR3 DNA sequence: TGTGCCAGCAGGGGAGGGGGCTTGAACACTGAAGCTTTCTTT. It is translated as CASRGGGLNTEAFF.

The rearrangement uses TRBV4-1 and TRBJ1-1; D gene unclear. V shed 3 bases and J shed 4 bases, with 12 bases lying between them. Germline CDR1 and CDR2: MGHRA and YSYEKL. CDR3 size: 14 residues. CDR3 in DNA: TGCGCCAGCAGCCAGAGGGTAGGTAGCACTGAAGCTTTCTTT. As protein: CASSQRVGSTEAFF.

This clone was observed a handful of times. V is TRBV28 and J is TRBJ2-5; no clear D gene. V lost 6 bases and J 2 bases, leaving 10 bases between the germline ends. This CDR3 region has 13 residues. CDR1 is MDHEN, CDR2 SYDVKM, per germline. CDR3 protein: CASSSTRQETQYF. In nucleotides, the CDR3 is TGTGCCAGCAGCTCCACTCGGCAAGAGACCCAGTACTTC.

The rearrangement joins TRBV2 to TRBJ1-5, with 8 bases lining up with TRBD1. The V gene's germline CDR1 is SNHLY and CDR2 FYNNEI. The CDR3 is made up of 16 amino acids. V dropped 7 bases and J dropped 2; count of bases not matched to a gene: 10. The CDR3 DNA sequence: TGTGCCAGCACTGGACAGGGAGGATTTGGCAATCAGCCCCAGCATTTT. Translation gives CASTGQGGFGNQPQHF.

J is TRBJ1-2 and V is TRBV6-1, with TRBD1 matching over 8 bases. The CDR3 loop spans 13 amino acids. CDR1 MNHNS and CDR2 SASEGT come from the germline V gene. J was trimmed by 4 bases and V by 5 bases; bases with no gene match: 3. CDR3 nucleotide sequence: TGTGCCAGCAGTCCGACAGGGGTCTATGGCTACACCTTC. Protein: CASSPTGVYGYTF.

The chain joins TRBV18 to TRBJ2-5, with 8 bases aligning to TRBD1. CDR1 is KGHSH, CDR2 LQKENI, per germline. J lost 5 bases, V lost 6 bases, and 14 bases had no gene match. The CDR3 length is 16 residues. As DNA, the CDR3 is TGTGCCAGCTCTCCCCCCCCTGGGACAGGAGGGGAGACCCAGTACTTC. It encodes CASSPPPGTGGETQYF.

J is TRBJ1-3 and V is TRBV9, with 7 positions matching TRBD1. The germline gives CDR1 SGDLS, CDR2 YYNGEE. V shed 0 bases, J shed 2 bases, and the junction held 2 bases outside the gene matches. The length of the CDR3 is 15 residues. The DNA for the CDR3 is TGTGCCAGCAGCGTAGTGGGACAGACTGGAAACACCATATATTTT. Translation gives CASSVVGQTGNTIYF.

The chain carries TRBV11-2 and TRBJ2-1; 10 bases fit TRBD1. The V gene end was trimmed by 5 bases and the J gene end by 14 bases; junction bases not matched to a gene: 18. Germline V gene sequence: CDR1 SGHAT, CDR2 FQNNGV. This CDR3 comprises 16 residues. The CDR3 sequence is CASSQIRDRGLQWEFF. As DNA, the CDR3 is TGTGCCAGCAGCCAAATCCGGGACAGGGGACTCCAATGGGAGTTCTTC. Full variable domain (remainder filled in from reference TRBV11-2 and TRBJ2-1): EAGVAQSPRYKIIEKRQSVAFWCNPISGHATLYWYQQILGQGPKLLIQFQNNGVVDDSQLPKDRFSAERLKGVDSTLKIQPAKLEDSAVYLCASSQIRDRGLQWEFFGPGTRLTVL.

The table lists this clone with a count of one. The chain couples TRBV19 to TRBJ1-2; D unresolved. From germline, CDR1 is LNHDA and CDR2 SQIVND (reference sequence). The V and J ends lost 9 bases and 2 bases respectively, with 16 bases between them. The CDR3 length is 14 residues. CDR3 sequence reads: CASQRLSRNYGYTF. The CDR3, as DNA: TGTGCCAGCCAGAGGTTAAGTCGAAACTATGGCTACACCTTC. The complete variable domain, with remaining parts taken from reference TRBV19 and TRBJ1-2, reads DGGITQSPKYLFRKEGQNVTLSCEQNLNHDAMYWYRQDPGQGLRLIYYSQIVNDFQKGDIAEGYSVSREKKESFPLTVTSAQKNPTAFYLCASQRLSRNYGYTFGSGTRLTVV.

The genes are TRBV28 and TRBJ1-2, with D possibly matching TRBD1 (5 bases). V lost 6 bases, J lost 6 bases, and 14 bases lay in between. CDR1 and CDR2 from the germline V gene are MDHEN and SYDVKM. This CDR3 region has 13 residues. CDR3 nucleotides: TGTGCCAGCAGGGGCCGGCAGGGTAATGGCTACACCTTC. Its protein product is CASRGRQGNGYTF.

A note on this clone: A far more abundant clone sits one base away, making this likely a read error. The rearrangement uses TRBV10-3 and TRBJ2-2, with 11 nucleotides matching TRBD2. Germline loops: CDR1 ENHRY, CDR2 SYGVKD. This CDR3 spans 17 amino acids. The CDR3 bases are TGTACCATCAGTGGAATACTAGCGGGAGAAGTGGGCGGGGAGCTGTTTTTT. This translates into CTISGILAGEVGGELFF.

The chain has TRBV28 and TRBJ1-3; 7 nucleotides match TRBD1. CDR1 is MDHEN and CDR2 is SYDVKM in the germline V gene. CDR3 size: 15 residues. The V and J ends lost 7 bases and 5 bases, in that order; junction bases with no gene match: 11. The CDR3 nucleotides read TGTGCCAGCACAGATTCCAGGGGGGGAAGAAACACCATATATTTT. Protein product: CASTDSRGGRNTIYF.